The clone carrying this T cell receptor beta chain was seen only once. The antigen remains unidentified. These data belong to a study of T cell responses to AZD1222 COVID-19 vaccine. Study results and limitations: As reported, nearly half of all spike-specific TCRs target variant regions that are unmutated. Following two doses of AZD1222, Spike-specific TCR breadth and depth rose. Baseline seropositivity occurred in only a handful of AZD1222 recipients.

This CDR3 spans 16 amino acids. Germline V lookup: CDR1 SGHKS, CDR2 YYEKEE (reference sequence). V gave up 4 bases and J gave up 4 bases; unmatched junction bases: 6. Measured with immunoSEQ multiplex PCR; TCRdb has only the in-frame clones, and not every one. The data show 120,000 to 150,000 clones, approximately 94% seen once. The V gene is TRBV5-5, the J gene TRBJ2-3; 13 positions agree with TRBD2. The starting material was peripheral blood, obtained on day 0 of AZD1222 vaccination. The TCR was taken from an adult in good health. For the CDR3, the DNA is TGTGCCAGCAGCCTGGTAACTAGCGGGGGGGCAGATACGCAGTATTTT. The encoded protein is CASSLVTSGGADTQYF.